The 22 T cell receptor beta chains below all came from one sample that was sequenced in a study of shared clonotypes between healthy human individuals. Only in-frame clones appear in the TCRdb table, and some are missing; sequencing was by immunoSEQ multiplex PCR. The sample shows more than 2,000,000 clones, 85% to 95% of them seen only once. Sequencing input: naive CD4+ T cells sorted from blood. Regarding subset: CD45RA+ positively selected. These receptors came from a man aged 18 to 30 in good health.

The gene calls are TRBV14 and TRBJ2-7; D call uncertain. Looked up from germline, CDR1 is SGHDN and CDR2 is FVKESK. There are 12 residues in the CDR3. V was trimmed by 1 base and J by 5 bases, leaving 6 bases between them. As DNA, the CDR3 is TGTGCCAGCAGCCAAGGAGTTCACGAGCAGTACTTC. Translated, it gives CASSQGVHEQYF. Complete variable domain (other parts from reference TRBV14 and TRBJ2-7): EAGVTQFPSHSVIEKGQTVTLRCDPISGHDNLYWYRRVMGKEIKFLLHFVKESKQDESGMPNNRFLAERTGGTYSTLKVQPAELEDSGVYFCASSQGVHEQYFGPGTRLTVT.

The rearrangement links TRBV5-1 to TRBJ2-5, with TRBD2 matching over 7 bases. The CDR3 has 13 residues. Germline values: CDR1 SGHRS, CDR2 YFSETQ. V lost 4 bases, J lost 5 bases, and 5 bases stayed unmatched. The CDR3 protein is CASSRGVGETQYF. CDR3 coding DNA: TGCGCCAGCAGCCGGGGGGTAGGGGAGACCCAGTACTTC. Looking up the rest from reference TRBV5-1 and TRBJ2-5 gives the full variable domain: KAGVTQTPRYLIKTRGQQVTLSCSPISGHRSVSWYQQTPGQGLQFLFEYFSETQRNKGNFPGRFSGRQFSNSRSEMNVSTLELGDSALYLCASSRGVGETQYFGPGTRLLVL.

The chain is built from TRBV7-9 and TRBJ1-5; 8 positions match TRBD1. This CDR3 has 16 residues. Germline V CDR1 and CDR2: SEHNR, FQNEAQ (reference sequence). The ends lost 0 bases at V and 7 bases at J; junction bases unmatched: 8. The CDR3 reads CASSLAQGALDQPQHF. The CDR3 DNA reads as TGTGCCAGCAGCTTAGCGCAGGGGGCGCTTGACCAGCCCCAGCATTTT.

This chain links TRBV7-2 with TRBJ1-2; 9 bases are a match to TRBD1. The CDR3 totals 13 residues. Trimming at V came to 2 bases and at J to 8 bases, leaving 3 bases not matched to a gene. The germline V gene has CDR1 SGHTA and CDR2 FQGNSA. This CDR3 is CASSLRTGDGYTF. For the CDR3, the DNA is TGTGCCAGCAGCTTACGGACAGGGGACGGCTACACCTTC.

This clone has only one observation. The CDR3 nucleotides are TGCGCCAGCAGCTTGCAACTAGCGGGGGGCAATGAGCAGTTCTTC. This gives the protein CASSLQLAGGNEQFF. V and J are TRBV5-1 and TRBJ2-1; 12 bases match TRBD2. V gave up 1 base and J gave up 6 bases; unmatched junction bases: 2. CDR3 length: 15 residues. Germline V gives CDR1 SGHRS, CDR2 YFSETQ. Together with reference TRBV5-1 and TRBJ2-1, the CDR3 gives the full variable domain: KAGVTQTPRYLIKTRGQQVTLSCSPISGHRSVSWYQQTPGQGLQFLFEYFSETQRNKGNFPGRFSGRQFSNSRSEMNVSTLELGDSALYLCASSLQLAGGNEQFFGPGTRLTVL.

This rearrangement joins TRBV4-1 to TRBJ2-7; possible D gene TRBD1, 6 bases. The ends were cut back, 1 base at V and 6 bases at J, with 16 bases in the middle. CDR1 MGHRA and CDR2 YSYEKL come from the germline V gene. The CDR3 extends over 15 amino acids. In DNA, the CDR3 is TGCGCCAGCAGCCAAGGGACCAGGGGACCTCCCGAGCAGTACTTC. It encodes CASSQGTRGPPEQYF.

The CDR3 protein is CASRPRGVPSKNYGYTF. The CDR3 DNA sequence: TGTGCAAGTCGCCCCCGAGGGGTACCCTCAAAGAACTATGGCTACACCTTC. This chain connects TRBV12-2 to TRBJ1-2. TRBV12-2 is recorded as a pseudogene. The CDR3 loop spans 17 amino acids.

This rearrangement joins TRBV11-3 to TRBJ2-5; 14 positions agree with TRBD2. J was trimmed by 0 bases and V by 4 bases; bases with no gene match: 7. Germline V gene data show CDR1 as SGHNT and CDR2 as YENEEA. The CDR3 totals 18 residues. CDR3 DNA: TGTGCCAGCAGCTCCGGGACTAGCGGGGGATATTACCAAGAGACCCAGTACTTC. This translates into CASSSGTSGGYYQETQYF. The entire variable domain, with the rest obtained from reference TRBV11-3 and TRBJ2-5, is as follows: EAGVVQSPRYKIIEKKQPVAFWCNPISGHNTLYWYLQNLGQGPELLIRYENEEAVDDSQLPKDRFSAERLKGVDSTLKIQPAELGDSAVYLCASSSGTSGGYYQETQYFGPGTRLLVL.

This clone was detected only once. The J gene is TRBJ2-2, the V gene TRBV11-3; D not resolved. Germline V gives CDR1 SGHNT, CDR2 YENEEA. This CDR3 has 16 residues. The V gene lost 0 bases and the J gene lost 6 bases, with 14 bases spanning the gap. This chain's CDR3 is CASSLEKGKRPGELFF. The CDR3, as DNA: TGTGCCAGCAGCTTAGAGAAAGGGAAGAGGCCCGGGGAGCTGTTTTTT.

This chain uses TRBV5-4 with TRBJ2-1, with 8 bases identical to TRBD2. This CDR3 comprises 14 residues. The germline V gene encodes CDR1 SGHNT and CDR2 YYREEE (reference sequence). With 5 bases clipped from V and 7 bases from J, the junction kept 8 bases outside the gene matches. This CDR3 is CASSPGGGRNEQFF. The DNA for the CDR3 is TGTGCCAGCAGTCCCGGGGGCGGGAGGAATGAGCAGTTCTTC.

A single count supports this clone. V is TRBV18 and J is TRBJ2-3, with D unclear. Trimming removed 6 bases from V and 4 bases from J, with 11 bases in between. Germline V gives CDR1 KGHSH, CDR2 LQKENI. The CDR3 is made up of 13 amino acids. CDR3 loop: CASSPVSPDTQYF. CDR3 DNA: TGTGCCAGCTCGCCGGTATCACCAGATACGCAGTATTTT.

About this clone itself: One end of the junction fails to match germline, which may point to a read error. This sequence joins TRBV28 and TRBJ1-2; D unresolved. There are 12 residues in the CDR3. From germline, CDR1 is MDHEN and CDR2 SYDVKM. CDR3 in DNA: TGTACCAGCAGCGCGGGCTACTATGGCTACACCTTC. Protein: CTSSAGYYGYTF.

V usage is TRBV7-2 and J usage is TRBJ2-3; 7 nucleotides align to TRBD2. The CDR3 has 14 residues. Germline CDR1 reads SGHTA; CDR2 reads FQGNSA. V gave up 4 bases and J gave up 5 bases; unmatched junction bases: 6. The CDR3 sequence: CASSSRLAKDTQYF. The CDR3 DNA follows: TGTGCCAGCAGCTCCCGACTAGCTAAAGATACGCAGTATTTT.

Notes on this clone: This specimen includes other DNA sequences encoding the same CDR3. The chain has TRBV11-2 and TRBJ2-5, with 9 bases aligning to TRBD1. Germline CDR1 SGHAT, CDR2 FQNNGV. The CDR3 spans 13 residues. J gave up 5 bases and V 3 bases, and 1 base lay outside the gene matches. CDR3 sequence reads: CASSFTGGETQYF. CDR3 bases: TGTGCCAGCAGCTTCACAGGGGGCGAGACCCAGTACTTC.

The chain is built from TRBV11-2 and TRBJ2-2; the D gene could be TRBD1 or TRBD2 (5 bases each). Between the trimmed V and J ends, which lost 5 bases and 2 bases, there was a span of 18 bases. The CDR3 contains 17 residues. The germline CDR1 and CDR2 sequences are SGHAT and FQNNGV. CDR3 DNA sequence: TGTGCCAGCAGCCTCGACGGGTTCGGGGCTAACACCGGGGAGCTGTTTTTT. Translation: CASSLDGFGANTGELFF.

On this clone: Additional DNA sequences in this sample encode the identical CDR3. This rearrangement joins TRBV5-1 to TRBJ2-7; D is unresolved. V gave up 0 bases and J gave up 0 bases, with 10 bases separating them. Germline loops: CDR1 SGHRS, CDR2 YFSETQ. The CDR3 extends over 15 amino acids. The CDR3 region has the DNA TGCGCCAGCAGCTTGGGGGGAACCAGCTCCTACGAGCAGTACTTC. It specifies CASSLGGTSSYEQYF.

The chain links TRBV5-4 to TRBJ2-5; D may match TRBD1 or TRBD2 (6 bases each). Germline CDR1 SGHNT, CDR2 YYREEE (reference sequence). V shed 5 bases and J shed 5 bases, with 13 bases lying between them. The CDR3 is 13 amino acids. In nucleotides, the CDR3 is TGTGCCAGCAGGGAGGGGGTATGGGAGACCCAGTACTTC. The encoded protein is CASREGVWETQYF.

This chain connects TRBV19 to TRBJ1-5; the D gene is possibly TRBD1 (6 bases). The CDR3 runs to 13 residues. Trimming stripped 6 bases from V and 7 bases from J, with 13 bases between. CDR1 LNHDA and CDR2 SQIVND come from the germline V gene (reference sequence). The CDR3 is CASSLQGWQPQHF. Here the CDR3 DNA reads TGTGCCAGTAGCCTACAGGGCTGGCAGCCCCAGCATTTT.

The genes are TRBV14 and TRBJ2-1, with D unresolved. The germline CDR1 and CDR2 sequences are SGHDN and FVKESK. CDR3 length equals 16 residues. V gave up 2 bases and J gave up 1 base, with 12 bases separating them. The CDR3 loop is CASSQWSIPSYNEQFF. As DNA, the CDR3 is TGTGCCAGCAGCCAATGGTCCATTCCTTCCTACAATGAGCAGTTCTTC.

This CDR3 reads CASSLADREGDTQYF. Here the CDR3 DNA reads TGCGCCAGCAGCTTGGCTGACAGGGAAGGAGATACGCAGTATTTT. The chain links TRBV5-1 to TRBJ2-3; TRBD1 aligns across 7 bases. CDR3 length: 15 residues. The germline V gene encodes CDR1 SGHRS and CDR2 YFSETQ. The junction had 6 bases not matched to a gene; V was cut back by 0 bases and J by 5 bases.

The chain uses TRBV6-5 and TRBJ2-7; TRBD1 or TRBD2 may be the D gene (5 bases each). The CDR3 loop spans 14 amino acids. V gave up 4 bases and J gave up 6 bases, with 16 bases separating them. Germline CDR1 reads MNHEY; CDR2 reads SVGAGI. CDR3 sequence: CASSSPGPRGEQYF. CDR3 sequence (DNA): TGTGCCAGCAGTTCCCCGGGACCCCGCGGCGAGCAGTACTTC.

The rearrangement joins TRBV19 to TRBJ2-5; unclear D gene. CDR3 length equals 16 residues. The germline gives CDR1 LNHDA, CDR2 SQIVND (reference sequence). Trimming took 4 bases from V and 3 from J, leaving 18 bases between them. The CDR3 DNA sequence: TGTGCCAGTAGTACCGAAAGATCGGACGGAGAAGAGACCCAGTACTTC. Amino acid sequence: CASSTERSDGEETQYF.